These 15 T cell receptor beta chains were all obtained from the same sample, sequenced in a study of beta chain features in type 1 diabetes. Study-level findings and limits: Type 1 diabetes patients showed a moderate but significant shortening of TCRB CDR3s in all four CD4+ subsets.

The antigens these receptors bind are not known. The investigators reverse transcribed all of the isolated RNA, so they sequenced expressed TCRB transcripts. The data were produced by immunoSEQ multiplex PCR, yet TCRdb's version contains in-frame clones alone and is incomplete. The profile covers 85,000 to 110,000 clones, with approximately 30% appearing a single time and 0.5% to 0.6% taken by the ten largest. The material sequenced was central memory CD4+ T cells from blood. The receptors were sampled from a woman younger than 30 with type 1 diabetes.

This clone was picked up a small number of times. The J gene is TRBJ1-1, the V gene TRBV5-1; tentative D call: TRBD1 (6 bases). The germline gives CDR1 SGHRS, CDR2 YFSETQ. Trimming cost V 0 bases and J 0 bases, with 12 bases left between them. The CDR3 totals 16 residues. The CDR3 loop reads CASSLAQGNMNTEAFF. DNA of the CDR3: TGCGCCAGCAGCTTGGCGCAGGGGAACATGAACACTGAAGCTTTCTTT.

The chain carries TRBV27 and TRBJ2-7; D is perhaps TRBD1 (5 bases). V was cut by 5 bases and J by 1 base, with 9 bases left in between. The CDR3 covers 13 residues. Germline CDR1 MNHEY, CDR2 SMNVEV (reference sequence). The CDR3 loop is CASSPQDSYEQYF. The CDR3, as DNA: TGTGCCAGCAGTCCACAGGATTCCTACGAGCAGTACTTC.

The rearrangement uses TRBV4-3 and TRBJ2-1; D perhaps matches TRBD1 (6 bases). V lost 4 bases, J lost 3 bases, and 16 bases lay in between. Per germline, CDR1 LGHNA and CDR2 YSLEER. This CDR3 contains 16 residues. The DNA of the CDR3 is TGCGCCAGCAGCCCCATACAGGGATCCAACTACAATGAGCAGTTCTTC. This gives the protein CASSPIQGSNYNEQFF.

With respect to this clone: Different DNA sequences within this sample yield the same CDR3. V and J are TRBV18 and TRBJ1-1; D perhaps matches TRBD1 (5 bases). The CDR3 extends over 14 amino acids. Per the germline V gene, CDR1 is KGHSH and CDR2 is LQKENI. Between the trimmed V and J ends, which lost 0 bases and 3 bases, there was a span of 8 bases. The CDR3 is CASSPPGGYTEAFF. The CDR3 bases are TGTGCCAGCTCACCACCGGGGGGATACACTGAAGCTTTCTTT. Filled out from reference TRBV18 and TRBJ1-1, the complete variable domain reads NAGVMQNPRHLVRRRGQEARLRCSPMKGHSHVYWYRQLPEEGLKFMVYLQKENIIDESGMPKERFSAEFPKEGPSILRIQQVVRGDSAAYFCASSPPGGYTEAFFGQGTRLTVV.

V gene TRBV30 combines with J gene TRBJ2-1; TRBD1 might be the D (5 bases). This CDR3 is built from 13 residues. CDR1 is GTSNPN and CDR2 is SVGIG in the germline V gene (reference sequence). V lost 7 bases and J lost 0, with 10 bases in between. The CDR3 protein is CASGITSYNEQFF. The CDR3 DNA reads TGTGCCTCAGGGATTACCTCCTACAATGAGCAGTTCTTC. The full variable domain, completed using reference TRBV30 and TRBJ2-1, is SQTIHQWPATLVQPVGSPLSLECTVEGTSNPNLYWYRQAAGRGLQLLFYSVGIGQISSEVPQNLSASRPQDRQFILSSKKLLLSDSGFYLCASGITSYNEQFFGPGTRLTVL.

CDR3 DNA: TGCGCCAGCACCTTAGGGATCTCAGGGGAGACCCAGTACTTC. It encodes CASTLGISGETQYF. V usage is TRBV5-1 and J usage is TRBJ2-5; weak D call: TRBD1 (5 bases). Per the germline V gene, CDR1 is SGHRS and CDR2 is YFSETQ. This CDR3 has 14 residues. Trimming left V 6 bases short and J 5 bases short, with 17 bases between. Drawing the rest from reference TRBV5-1 and TRBJ2-5, the complete variable domain is KAGVTQTPRYLIKTRGQQVTLSCSPISGHRSVSWYQQTPGQGLQFLFEYFSETQRNKGNFPGRFSGRQFSNSRSEMNVSTLELGDSALYLCASTLGISGETQYFGPGTRLLVL.

This clone came up a few times. The DNA of the CDR3 is TGTGCCAGCACCCCTCTTTCTAGCGGTGAGCAGTTCTTC. Translation: CASTPLSSGEQFF. The rearrangement uses TRBV9 and TRBJ2-1; 7 nucleotides match TRBD2. Germline loops: CDR1 SGDLS, CDR2 YYNGEE. The CDR3 is made up of 13 amino acids. V shed 6 bases, J shed 9 bases, and the junction held 9 bases outside the gene matches.

The V and J genes are TRBV10-3 and TRBJ1-5; D is possibly TRBD1 (5 bases). The V end was cut by 2 bases, the J end by 2 bases, with 13 bases between. The germline V gene has CDR1 ENHRY and CDR2 SYGVKD. The CDR3 runs 16 residues. The CDR3 DNA sequence: TGTGCCATCAGTGAGACCGGGGGGGGTGGCAATCAGCCCCAGCATTTT. Its translation: CAISETGGGGNQPQHF.

V gene TRBV10-3 combines with J gene TRBJ1-5; D unclear. V was cut by 4 bases and J by 5 bases, with 9 bases left in between. Germline V gene data show CDR1 as ENHRY and CDR2 as SYGVKD. This CDR3 has 13 residues. The CDR3 spells CAISGGRDQPQHF. The CDR3 coding sequence is TGTGCCATCAGTGGAGGGAGAGATCAGCCCCAGCATTTT.

This rearrangement joins TRBV18 to TRBJ2-1; possible D gene TRBD1, 5 bases. This CDR3 has 13 residues. Germline V CDR1 and CDR2: KGHSH, LQKENI. Trimming pared 3 bases from V and 7 bases from J, leaving 10 bases between. As DNA, the CDR3 is TGTGCCAGCTCACCCCTAAAGGGGAATGAGCAGTTCTTC. Amino acid sequence: CASSPLKGNEQFF.

This clone has just a few counts. This chain's CDR3 is CASNYQSGNEQYV. CDR3 DNA: TGTGCCAGCAACTACCAAAGCGGGAACGAGCAGTACGTC. The chain links TRBV6-6 to TRBJ2-7; TRBD2 agrees at 7 bases. This CDR3 is 13 amino acids long. From germline, CDR1 is MNHNY and CDR2 SVGAGI (reference sequence). The junction had 8 bases not matched to a gene; V was cut back by 7 bases and J by 5 bases.

This chain connects TRBV6-1 to TRBJ2-4, with D possibly matching TRBD1 (5 bases). CDR1 MNHNS and CDR2 SASEGT come from the germline V gene. The CDR3 covers 16 residues. Trimming removed 1 base from V and 7 bases from J, with 17 bases in between. The CDR3 coding sequence is TGTGCCAGCAGTGAAGACAGGACACACACGCGGAACATTCAGTACTTC. It yields the protein CASSEDRTHTRNIQYF.

This chain connects TRBV19 to TRBJ2-1; 7 bases fit TRBD1. Trimming removed 5 bases from V and 5 bases from J; junction bases left unmatched: 3. The germline CDR1 and CDR2 sequences are LNHDA and SQIVND (reference sequence). The length of the CDR3 is 13 residues. In DNA, the CDR3 is TGTGCCAGTAGTGGACAGGTCCACAATGAGCAGTTCTTC. It is translated as CASSGQVHNEQFF.

The rearrangement uses TRBV9 and TRBJ2-5, with a tentative D call TRBD2 (5 bases). This CDR3 comprises 14 residues. CDR1 is SGDLS and CDR2 is YYNGEE in the germline V gene. V lost 0 bases to trimming and J lost 5 bases, with 11 bases between them. The CDR3 sequence is CASSVGTELETQYF. The CDR3 DNA reads as TGTGCCAGCAGCGTAGGGACTGAATTGGAGACCCAGTACTTC. The full variable domain, its missing parts supplied by reference TRBV9 and TRBJ2-5, is DSGVTQTPKHLITATGQRVTLRCSPRSGDLSVYWYQQSLDQGLQFLIQYYNGEERAKGNILERFSAQQFPDLHSELNLSSLELGDSALYFCASSVGTELETQYFGPGTRLLVL.

This clone was detected only a few times. The V call is TRBV5-1, the J call TRBJ2-2; D gene uncertain. CDR1 SGHRS and CDR2 YFSETQ come from the germline V gene. Trimming took off 0 bases at V and 8 bases at J, with 5 bases between the two ends. The CDR3 contains 12 residues. Written as DNA, the CDR3 is TGCGCCAGCAGCTTGGTCCTTGGGGAGCTGTTTTTT. It specifies CASSLVLGELFF.